A single sample gave rise to the 19 T cell receptor beta chains below, sequenced in a study of blood T cell repertoires in COVID-19. Here immunoSEQ multiplex PCR was the method, and the copy in TCRdb shows in-frame clones only, minus some. The sample contains about 270,000 clones, approximately 85% of which appear only once. Sequencing used peripheral blood. The receptors here all came from a woman aged 65 to 85 with acute or convalescent COVID-19.

The chain carries TRBV6-5 and TRBJ1-1; D not resolved. Trimming pared 2 bases from V and 5 bases from J, leaving 9 bases between. Germline lookup yields CDR1 MNHEY and CDR2 SVGAGI. The CDR3 runs to 13 residues. CDR3 sequence reads: CASSYGGGTEAFF. The CDR3 nucleotides read TGTGCCAGCAGTTACGGAGGAGGGACTGAAGCTTTCTTT.

The chain carries TRBV29-1 and TRBJ1-2; D might be TRBD1 (6 bases). V lost 5 bases to trimming and J lost 14 bases, with 15 bases between them. The CDR3 runs 10 residues. In germline, CDR1 is SQVTM, CDR2 ANQGSEA. Written as DNA, the CDR3 is TGCAGCGTTTCCCACAGGGAACGGACCTTC. This translates into CSVSHRERTF.

The rearrangement links TRBV3-1 (or the pseudogene TRBV3-2) to TRBJ2-1; D is ambiguous. The CDR3 sequence is 15 residues long. Germline lookup yields CDR1 LGHDT and CDR2 YNNKEL (reference sequence). V lost 0 bases to trimming and J lost 8 bases, with 14 bases between them. CDR3 in DNA: TGTGCCAGCAGCCAAGATCTGTGGAGCGTGGATGAGCAGTTCTTC. Residues: CASSQDLWSVDEQFF.

This clone has more than one count but fewer than ten. The J gene is TRBJ1-2, the V gene TRBV7-3; TRBD1 aligns across 7 bases. V gave up 5 bases and J gave up 2 bases; unmatched junction bases: 2. The CDR3 runs to 13 residues. The V gene's germline CDR1 is SGHTA and CDR2 FQGTGA. CDR3 sequence: CASSATGNYGYTF. CDR3 DNA: TGTGCCAGCAGCGCGACAGGGAACTATGGCTACACCTTC.

This rearrangement joins TRBV3-1 (or the pseudogene TRBV3-2) to TRBJ2-3, with D uncertain. Germline CDR1 and CDR2: LGHDT and YNNKEL (reference sequence). V was trimmed by 4 bases and J by 1 base, leaving 18 bases between them. The CDR3 runs to 17 residues. The CDR3 DNA reads TGTGCCAGCAGCCCCCTTACCCCTGTCGCAGGCACAGATACGCAGTATTTT. Protein: CASSPLTPVAGTDTQYF.

V gene TRBV9 combines with J gene TRBJ1-5; tentative D call: TRBD1 (6 bases). Germline V gives CDR1 SGDLS, CDR2 YYNGEE. The CDR3 totals 16 residues. Trimming stripped 2 bases from V and 0 bases from J, with 12 bases between. For the CDR3, the DNA is TGTGCCAGCAGCGTCGTCGACAGGTTTAGCAATCAGCCCCAGCATTTT. Translated, it gives CASSVVDRFSNQPQHF.

The rearrangement uses TRBV21-1 and TRBJ1-5; the D call of TRBD1 is as the table states it, not checked on the DNA. TRBV21-1 is marked as a pseudogene. The CDR3 sequence is 14 residues long. In DNA form, the CDR3 reads TGTGCCAGCAGCAAAGAGACAGATAATCAGCCCCAGCATTTT. It encodes CASSKETDNQPQHF.

The chain is built from TRBV3-1 (or the pseudogene TRBV3-2) and TRBJ1-2; weak D call: TRBD1 (5 bases). Germline V gives CDR1 LGHDT, CDR2 YNNKEL (reference sequence). CDR3 size: 13 residues. V lost 6 bases, J lost 4 bases, and 12 bases lay in between. The CDR3 is CASRLGGGYGYTF. In DNA, the CDR3 is TGTGCCAGCAGGCTCGGGGGAGGCTATGGCTACACCTTC.

This clone was recorded only once. The chain uses TRBV25-1 and TRBJ1-6; 7 bases are a match to TRBD1. The CDR3 is 14 residues long. V trimming: 7 bases; J trimming: 3 bases; junction bases outside the gene matches: 3. Germline CDR1 reads MGHDK; CDR2 reads SYGVNS. The CDR3 DNA follows: TGTGCCAGCAAGGGACAGATCTATAATTCACCCCTCCACTTT. It encodes CASKGQIYNSPLHF.

This chain uses TRBV7-3 with TRBJ1-3; D gene ambiguous. Germline-derived CDR1 and CDR2 are SGHTA and FQGTGA. This CDR3 spans 14 amino acids. Trimming pared 2 bases from V and 2 bases from J, leaving 7 bases between. In DNA, the CDR3 is TGTGCCAGCAGCTTAGGGAGCCCTGGAAACACCATATATTTT. As protein: CASSLGSPGNTIYF.

CDR3 in amino acids: CASVTGAGANVLTF. CDR3 DNA: TGTGCCAGTGTCACAGGGGCTGGGGCCAACGTCCTGACTTTC. The V gene is TRBV19, the J gene TRBJ2-6, with 7 nucleotides matching TRBD1. The CDR3 contains 14 residues. Trimming took 8 bases from V and 2 from J; bases not matched to a gene: 3. Germline CDR1 reads LNHDA; CDR2 reads SQIVND (reference sequence). Looking up the rest from reference TRBV19 and TRBJ2-6 gives the full variable domain: DGGITQSPKYLFRKEGQNVTLSCEQNLNHDAMYWYRQDPGQGLRLIYYSQIVNDFQKGDIAEGYSVSREKKESFPLTVTSAQKNPTAFYLCASVTGAGANVLTFGAGSRLTVL.

The chain links TRBV6-1 to TRBJ1-5; the D gene is possibly TRBD1 (5 bases). Trimming cost V 1 base and J 4 bases, with 14 bases left between them. CDR3 length equals 16 residues. In germline, CDR1 is MNHNS, CDR2 SASEGT. DNA of the CDR3: TGTGCCAGCAGTGAAGTTCGGGGGTTTGGGAATCAGCCCCAGCATTTT. It specifies CASSEVRGFGNQPQHF.

A few counts support this clone. CDR3 nucleotides: TGCGCCAGCAGTCGTTATGACAGGCCCTACGAGCAGTACTTC. This codes for CASSRYDRPYEQYF. The chain is built from TRBV10-1 and TRBJ2-7, with D perhaps matching TRBD1 (6 bases). CDR3 size: 14 residues. Germline V gene sequence: CDR1 WNHNN, CDR2 SYGVQD (reference sequence). V was cut by 5 bases and J by 2 bases, with 13 bases left in between.

The chain uses TRBV5-1 and TRBJ2-1, with TRBD2 matching over 9 bases. Per the germline V gene, CDR1 is SGHRS and CDR2 is YFSETQ. The CDR3 totals 16 residues. The V segment lost 0 bases and the J segment 6 bases; nucleotides outside the gene matches: 7. The CDR3 DNA sequence: TGCGCCAGCAGCTTGGCCCCTAGCGGGGCGGCCAATGAGCAGTTCTTC. As protein: CASSLAPSGAANEQFF.

This chain connects TRBV2 to TRBJ2-7; D is unclear. V lost 6 bases, J lost 3 bases, and 18 bases lay in between. The CDR3 runs 15 residues. Germline assignment: CDR1 SNHLY and CDR2 FYNNEI. The CDR3 DNA reads TGTGCCAGCAGGGCTCAGGTTCCCCTTAACTACGAGCAGTACTTC. Amino acids: CASRAQVPLNYEQYF.

The chain uses TRBV9 and TRBJ1-2, with 10 bases lining up with TRBD1. CDR3 length: 14 amino acids. With V trimmed by 2 bases and J by 4 bases, 2 bases remained unmatched. Looked up from germline, CDR1 is SGDLS and CDR2 is YYNGEE. CDR3 sequence: CASSVGTGAYGYTF. CDR3 sequence (DNA): TGTGCCAGCAGCGTCGGGACAGGGGCCTATGGCTACACCTTC.

The chain carries TRBV5-1 and TRBJ2-7; weak D call: TRBD2 (6 bases). Trimming left V 3 bases short and J 6 bases short, with 19 bases between. Germline CDR1 SGHRS, CDR2 YFSETQ. The length of the CDR3 is 15 residues. The CDR3 nucleotides read TGCGCCAGCAGCTCAGTCGGGGGAAAAGGAAGCGAGCAGTACTTC. Translating gives CASSSVGGKGSEQYF. The full variable domain, in which reference TRBV5-1 and TRBJ2-7 provide the parts outside the CDR3, is KAGVTQTPRYLIKTRGQQVTLSCSPISGHRSVSWYQQTPGQGLQFLFEYFSETQRNKGNFPGRFSGRQFSNSRSEMNVSTLELGDSALYLCASSSVGGKGSEQYFGPGTRLTVT.

In its sample, this clone was seen once. The gene calls are TRBV5-4 and TRBJ2-3, with a possible D match to TRBD1 (5 bases). V was trimmed by 4 bases and J by 0 bases, leaving 12 bases between them. The CDR3 length is 15 residues. Germline-derived CDR1 and CDR2 are SGHNT and YYREEE (reference sequence). The CDR3 DNA follows: TGTGCCAGCAGCGTTGGACAAAGAAGCACAGATACGCAGTATTTT. It specifies CASSVGQRSTDTQYF.

Written as DNA, the CDR3 is TGTGCCAGCAGCCCCAGGGACAGCCAAAACACCATATATTTT. This gives the protein CASSPRDSQNTIYF. The rearrangement uses TRBV4-2 and TRBJ1-3, with 7 bases lining up with TRBD1. CDR3 length: 14 amino acids. The germline V gene encodes CDR1 LGHNA and CDR2 YNFKEQ. J was trimmed by 6 bases and V by 4 bases; bases with no gene match: 6.